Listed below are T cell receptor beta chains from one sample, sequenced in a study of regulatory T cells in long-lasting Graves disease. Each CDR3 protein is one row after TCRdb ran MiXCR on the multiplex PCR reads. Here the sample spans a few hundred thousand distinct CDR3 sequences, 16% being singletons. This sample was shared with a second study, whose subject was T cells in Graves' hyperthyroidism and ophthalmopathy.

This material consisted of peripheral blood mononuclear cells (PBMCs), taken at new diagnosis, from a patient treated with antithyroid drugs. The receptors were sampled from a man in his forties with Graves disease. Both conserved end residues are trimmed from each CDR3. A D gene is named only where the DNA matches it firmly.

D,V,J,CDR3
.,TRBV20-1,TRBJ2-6,SASDNSGANVLT
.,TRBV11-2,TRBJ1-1,ASSLRFWGHDTEAF
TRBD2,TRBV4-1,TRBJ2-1,ASSQGYRLADSYNEQF
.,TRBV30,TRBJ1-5,AWSGGMNQPQH
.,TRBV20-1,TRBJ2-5,SAATGETQY
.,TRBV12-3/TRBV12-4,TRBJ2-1,ASSLPGVQQF
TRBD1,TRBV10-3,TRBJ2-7,AISYRGDEQY
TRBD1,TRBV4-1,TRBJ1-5,ASSLRETGVLSNQPQH
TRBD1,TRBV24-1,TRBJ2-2,ATSDPPDRGSSTGELF
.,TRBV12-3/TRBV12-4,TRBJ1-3,ASSLSRGNTIY
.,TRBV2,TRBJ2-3,ASSDSPPDTQY
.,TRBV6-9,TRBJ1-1,ASSYPDGDRAEAF
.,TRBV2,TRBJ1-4,ASSEGDVKLF